What follows is one T cell receptor (beta chain) and its context. Its target is unknown. Repertoires were sampled repeatedly during chemoradiotherapy. CDR1 is SEHNR, CDR2 FQNEAQ, per germline (reference sequence). The CDR3 runs to 15 residues. The J segment lost 3 bases and the V segment lost 5 bases, leaving 9 bases of the junction unmatched. This record belongs to a study of chemoradiotherapy in HPV16-positive cancers. Study-level findings and limits: During treatment, candidate HPV-specific clones and E7-related motifs expanded in tumor. In HPV16-positive patients, HPV-responsive T-cell expansion tracked better recurrence-free survival. The functional HPV-specific definition rests on just a couple of HPV16-positive patients.

Here immunoSEQ multiplex PCR was the method, and the copy in TCRdb shows in-frame clones only, minus some. Seen here are 55,000 to 85,000 clones, about 90% observed once, and the top ten hold 4.2%. The clonotype was recovered from a human donor with HPV-associated anogenital cancer. The sequenced sample was blood, obtained from a patient who underwent chemoradiotherapy. This chain links TRBV7-9 with TRBJ1-1; 7 bases are shared with TRBD1. CDR3 DNA sequence: TGTGCCAGCAGCGTGATGACAGGGCGGGACACTGAAGCTTTCTTT. This gives the protein CASSVMTGRDTEAFF.